This is a list of T cell receptor beta chains from one sample in a study of T-cell reconstitution after alpha-beta-depleted transplantation in children. TCRdb re-derived calls from the PCR reads in MiXCR, one entry per CDR3 protein. Here the sample spans around 140,000 distinct CDR3 sequences, roughly 8.8% being singletons. Sample: PBMCs, mostly from graft donor cells, taken 180 days after TCRalphabeta/CD19-depleted stem cell transplant. Receptors were obtained from a female patient aged 2-9 years who had a stem cell transplant for congenital amegakaryocytic thrombocytopenia, so the T cells may come from the graft donor. CDR3s include the opening cysteine and the closing phenylalanine or tryptophan. Fields, in order: CDR3 DNA, CDR3 protein, J gene, clone size, V gene, D gene. D genes are given only for firm matches. The size of a clone is reported for some rows only, either as once, few or many, or as a class for expanded clones.

DNA: TGTGCCACCAGCAGGGAACCGGGCTCCACCTACGAGCAGTACTTC
CDR3: CATSREPGSTYEQYF
J: TRBJ2-7
size: many
V: TRBV15
D: -

DNA: TGTGCCAGCAGCTTAGGACAGGGGAATAATTCACCCCTCCACTTT
CDR3: CASSLGQGNNSPLHF
J: TRBJ1-6
size: -
V: TRBV7-6
D: TRBD1

DNA: TGCGCCAGCAGCCAAGATCTTGACGACCAAGAGACCCAGTACTTC
CDR3: CASSQDLDDQETQYF
J: TRBJ2-5
size: many
V: TRBV4-3
D: -

DNA: TGCAGTGCTAGAAAGGGCAATCAGCCCCAGCATTTT
CDR3: CSARKGNQPQHF
J: TRBJ1-5
size: -
V: TRBV20-1
D: -

DNA: TGCAGTGCTAACACCGGAGCTTACAATGAGCAGTTCTTC
CDR3: CSANTGAYNEQFF
J: TRBJ2-1
size: few
V: TRBV20-1
D: -

DNA: TGTGCCAGCAGTTTCGGGGGTACCCACCTAGATACGCAGTATTTT
CDR3: CASSFGGTHLDTQYF
J: TRBJ2-3
size: many
V: TRBV12-3/TRBV12-4
D: -

DNA: TGCAGCGTTGTGGGGACTAGCGATCAAGAGACCCAGTACTTC
CDR3: CSVVGTSDQETQYF
J: TRBJ2-5
size: many
V: TRBV29-1
D: TRBD2

DNA: TGTGCCAGCAGCTTAGCGGGACACCTCTCTGGAAACACCATATATTTT
CDR3: CASSLAGHLSGNTIYF
J: TRBJ1-3
size: many
V: TRBV7-6
D: -

DNA: TGCAGCGTTGGTGCGGGTCCGTCCTACAATGAGCAGTTCTTC
CDR3: CSVGAGPSYNEQFF
J: TRBJ2-1
size: many
V: TRBV29-1
D: -

DNA: TGCAGTGCTAGAGATCAGGCAGGGGGCGGCGGGGAGCTGTTTTTT
CDR3: CSARDQAGGGGELFF
J: TRBJ2-2
size: many
V: TRBV20-1
D: TRBD1

DNA: TGTGCCAGCAGGCCCCGGACTCTGAACACCGGGGAGCTGTTTTTT
CDR3: CASRPRTLNTGELFF
J: TRBJ2-2
size: many
V: TRBV12-3/TRBV12-4
D: -

DNA: TGCAGCGTTGAGGGATTGAACACTGAAGCTTTCTTT
CDR3: CSVEGLNTEAFF
J: TRBJ1-1
size: many
V: TRBV29-1
D: -

DNA: TGTGCCAGCAGTGAATTTCCAATCAGCTCCTATAATTCACCCCTCCACTTT
CDR3: CASSEFPISSYNSPLHF
J: TRBJ1-6
size: many
V: TRBV6-1
D: -

DNA: TGTGCCATCAGTGACCCGCTCAACGCCCGGAAACAAGAGACCCAGTACTTC
CDR3: CAISDPLNARKQETQYF
J: TRBJ2-5
size: many
V: TRBV10-3
D: -

DNA: TGTGCCAGCAGTTTAACCACCTACAATGAGCAGTTCTTC
CDR3: CASSLTTYNEQFF
J: TRBJ2-1
size: -
V: TRBV27
D: -

DNA: TGTGCCAGCAGTGAATCAGTAGGAATTCAGTACTTC
CDR3: CASSESVGIQYF
J: TRBJ2-4
size: many
V: TRBV6-1
D: -